The T cell receptor (beta chain) under discussion was sequenced for a study of T cell responses to AZD1222 COVID-19 vaccine. Sequencing was performed with immunoSEQ multiplex PCR; in TCRdb, only in-frame clones are kept and a portion is missing. The table has 90,000 to 120,000 clones, roughly 87% seen once; the top ten hold approximately 4.3%. The table lists this clone with a count of one. Deletions cut 5 bases from V and 5 bases from J, with 6 bases between. The CDR3 sequence is 11 residues long. This receptor was obtained from an adult in good health. The V gene is TRBV12-3 or TRBV12-4, the J gene TRBJ2-5, with D hard to call. Source: peripheral blood, taken on day 0 of AZD1222 vaccination. The CDR3: CASSVGETQYF. DNA for the CDR3: TGTGCCAGCAGTGTGGGGGAGACCCAGTACTTC.